This TCR beta chain was captured by sequencing in a study of immune heterogeneity within non-small cell lung tumors. At the level of the study: Squamous cell carcinomas accounted for 4 of the tumors, non-squamous carcinomas for approximately 10, and 1 was not otherwise specified. Findings and limits, study-wide: Identical dominant CDR3 beta clonotypes spanned tumor sites within a patient, beside site-unique high-frequency clones.

This clonotype was picked up a small number of times. Its antigen remains unidentified. Multiplex PCR relied on 32 V and 13 J primers to amplify TCR beta CDR3. Each CDR3 protein is one row after TCRdb ran MiXCR on the multiplex PCR reads. The sample carries nearly 15,000 distinct CDR3 sequences, 30% recorded once. Trimming at V came to 1 base and at J to 0 bases, leaving 6 bases not matched to a gene. The CDR3 is made up of 16 amino acids. Germline loops: CDR1 LGHNA, CDR2 YNFKEQ. Bulk tumor genomic DNA (around 600 ng per sample) served as template. Several biopsies were collected from each primary tumor during surgery. They were spaced as far apart as possible within the tumor mass. Patients had untreated, newly diagnosed non-small cell lung cancer and underwent curative surgery. Donation came from patients with newly diagnosed non-small cell lung cancer who were having surgery with curative intent.

This chain connects TRBV4-2 to TRBJ2-7; 7 bases match TRBD1. This TCR derives from a woman in her fifties or sixties with non-small cell lung cancer. The material sequenced was lung tumor tissue. CDR3 region: CASSQATGTSSYEQYF. In DNA, the CDR3 is TGTGCCAGCAGCCAAGCGACAGGGACAAGCTCCTACGAGCAGTACTTC.